What follows are 18 T cell receptor beta chains derived from one specimen sequenced in a study of cytomegalovirus exposure and HLA in healthy donors (dated by TCRdb to the late 2010s). The library was prepared using the immunoSEQ multiplex PCR assay. A mixture of 60 forward primers for TCR Vbeta segments and 13 reverse primers for TCR Jbeta segments was used in the multiplex PCR. TCRdb's version of the immuneACCESS table is confined to in-frame rearrangements and falls short of the full clone set. An unresolved V gene accounts for under half of the shortfall where checked; the remainder is of unknown origin. The sample records 85,000 to 130,000 clones, roughly three quarters of which are singletons. The ten largest account for just under 4% of the sample. Sequenced: PBMCs. These TCRs come from a woman in her forties or fifties in good health and CMV-seropositive.

J is TRBJ2-3 and V is TRBV7-6, with TRBD2 matching 16 bases. Per germline, CDR1 SGHVS and CDR2 FNYEAQ. CDR3 size: 17 residues. V shed 3 bases and J 10 bases; nucleotides not matched to a gene: 10. The DNA for the CDR3 is TGTGCCAGCAGCTTGGGGACTAGCGGGAGGGCCGCTCTCGCGCAGTATTTT. Translating it yields CASSLGTSGRAALAQYF.

The chain combines TRBV15 with TRBJ2-7; possible D gene TRBD1, 6 bases. Germline V gene data show CDR1 as LNHNV and CDR2 as YYDKDF (reference sequence). The ends were cut back, 0 bases at V and 1 base at J, with 10 bases in the middle. The CDR3 sequence is 15 residues long. CDR3 sequence reads: CATSRDAQGSYEQYF. DNA for the CDR3: TGTGCCACCAGCAGAGACGCACAGGGTTCCTACGAGCAGTACTTC. Complete variable domain (other parts from reference TRBV15 and TRBJ2-7): DAMVIQNPRYQVTQFGKPVTLSCSQTLNHNVMYWYQQKSSQAPKLLFHYYDKDFNNEADTPDNFQSRRPNTSFCFLDIRSPGLGDTAMYLCATSRDAQGSYEQYFGPGTRLTVT.

The gene calls are TRBV7-9 and TRBJ1-1; D perhaps matches TRBD1 (6 bases). Between the trimmed V and J ends, which lost 2 bases and 8 bases, there was a span of 15 bases. Germline loops: CDR1 SEHNR, CDR2 FQNEAQ (reference sequence). This CDR3 has 14 amino acids. DNA for the CDR3: TGTGCCAGCAGCTTATCTTCGGGGGGCGGGGAAGCTTTCTTT. This sequence encodes CASSLSSGGGEAFF.

The genes are TRBV5-1 and TRBJ2-7, with 7 bases lining up with TRBD1. Germline CDR1 is SGHRS and CDR2 is YFSETQ. This CDR3 is 11 amino acids long. V shed 5 bases and J 7 bases; nucleotides not matched to a gene: 3. The CDR3 region is CASRQGQEQYF. CDR3 sequence (DNA): TGCGCCAGCAGACAGGGGCAAGAGCAGTACTTC.

V usage is TRBV6-5 and J usage is TRBJ2-1; TRBD1 matches 10 bases. After removal of 5 bases from V and 3 bases from J, the junction contained 4 bases not matched to a gene. Germline CDR1 and CDR2: MNHEY and SVGAGI. The CDR3 runs 15 residues. The CDR3 DNA sequence: TGTGCCAGCAGTGTACGGGACAGGGGCTACAATGAGCAGTTCTTC. Translating it yields CASSVRDRGYNEQFF.

V usage is TRBV19 and J usage is TRBJ1-4, with D unclear. Trimming cost V 9 bases and J 7 bases, with 15 bases left between them. The CDR3 extends over 13 amino acids. Germline V CDR1 and CDR2: LNHDA, SQIVND (reference sequence). CDR3 protein: CASREAGGEKLFF. For the CDR3, the DNA is TGTGCCAGCCGGGAGGCGGGCGGTGAAAAACTGTTTTTT. The whole variable domain, filled in from reference TRBV19 and TRBJ1-4, reads DGGITQSPKYLFRKEGQNVTLSCEQNLNHDAMYWYRQDPGQGLRLIYYSQIVNDFQKGDIAEGYSVSREKKESFPLTVTSAQKNPTAFYLCASREAGGEKLFFGSGTQLSVL.

The sample holds a few counts of this clone. The J gene is TRBJ2-1, the V gene TRBV19; D remains ambiguous. V was trimmed by 3 bases and J by 6 bases, leaving 9 bases between them. The CDR3 runs to 13 residues. Looked up from germline, CDR1 is LNHDA and CDR2 is SQIVND (reference sequence). CDR3 protein: CASSITSLNEQFF. Here the CDR3 DNA reads TGTGCCAGTAGTATTACATCCCTCAATGAGCAGTTCTTC.

The chain combines TRBV6-1 with TRBJ1-5, with 8 nucleotides matching TRBD1. The V gene end was trimmed by 8 bases and the J gene end by 0 bases; junction bases not matched to a gene: 3. The CDR3 sequence is 14 residues long. In germline, CDR1 is MNHNS, CDR2 SASEGT. The CDR3 sequence: CASRDRGSNQPQHF. CDR3 nucleotides: TGTGCCAGCCGAGACAGGGGTAGCAATCAGCCCCAGCATTTT.

The chain couples TRBV30 to TRBJ2-3; 8 bases are a match to TRBD2. Trimming took 3 bases from V and 2 from J; bases not matched to a gene: 7. Germline-derived CDR1 and CDR2 are GTSNPN and SVGIG (reference sequence). This CDR3 region has 15 residues. CDR3 in amino acids: CAWSLSGTLTDTQYF. In DNA form, the CDR3 reads TGTGCCTGGAGCCTTAGCGGGACCCTCACAGATACGCAGTATTTT.

The genes are TRBV25-1 and TRBJ2-5; D gene unclear. From germline, CDR1 is MGHDK and CDR2 SYGVNS. Trimming cost V 7 bases and J 5 bases, with 8 bases left between them. The CDR3 is 11 amino acids. The CDR3 DNA reads TGTGCCAGCACCCTCCGGGAGACCCAGTACTTC. It specifies CASTLRETQYF.

This clone was observed a single time. The gene calls are TRBV19 and TRBJ2-7, with 9 bases fitting TRBD1. Germline CDR1 is LNHDA and CDR2 is SQIVND (reference sequence). This CDR3 comprises 15 residues. Trimming took 2 bases from V and 4 from J; bases not matched to a gene: 6. This CDR3 reads CASSIPGQGSYEQYF. CDR3 sequence (DNA): TGTGCCAGTAGTATACCGGGACAGGGTTCTTACGAGCAGTACTTC.

The chain couples TRBV4-1 to TRBJ2-1; 9 bases line up with TRBD2. Trimming took 8 bases from V and 0 from J; bases not matched to a gene: 8. This CDR3 region has 16 residues. From germline, CDR1 is MGHRA and CDR2 YSYEKL. In nucleotides, the CDR3 is TGCGCCAGCGCGGCTAGCGGGATAAGCTCCTACAATGAGCAGTTCTTC. Encoded protein: CASAASGISSYNEQFF.

This clone was seen more than once but under ten times. The genes are TRBV7-5 and TRBJ2-7; the DNA was not compared with TRBD2, the D call given in the table. TRBV7-5 is recorded as a pseudogene. The CDR3 covers 15 residues. The CDR3, as DNA: TGTGCCAGAAGCTTCTCGAGGGCATTCGGCTACGAGCAGTACTTC. Translation gives CARSFSRAFGYEQYF.

The V and J genes are TRBV6-6 and TRBJ1-2; 8 bases agree with TRBD1. Trimming removed 2 bases from V and 4 bases from J; junction bases left unmatched: 9. This CDR3 region has 16 residues. The germline V gene encodes CDR1 MNHNY and CDR2 SVGAGI (reference sequence). For the CDR3, the DNA is TGTGCCAGCAGTTACCCAAACAGGGGGTTGGCCTATGGCTACACCTTC. This translates into CASSYPNRGLAYGYTF.

In its sample, this clone was seen once. The V and J genes are TRBV21-1 and TRBJ2-7; the table names TRBD1, a call not compared with the DNA. TRBV21-1 is described as a pseudogene. The CDR3 loop spans 14 amino acids. The CDR3 DNA follows: TGTGCCAGCATCCAGGACAGTTCGTTCTACGAGCAGTACTTC. Its protein product is CASIQDSSFYEQYF.

This chain links TRBV6-6 with TRBJ2-1, with D possibly matching TRBD2 (5 bases). Per germline, CDR1 MNHNY and CDR2 SVGAGI (reference sequence). V was clipped by 5 bases and J by 9 bases, with 17 bases between them. The CDR3 length is 14 residues. CDR3 in amino acids: CASSRLEGKSEQFF. The CDR3 DNA reads as TGTGCCAGCAGTAGACTCGAGGGAAAAAGTGAGCAGTTCTTC.

The rearrangement links TRBV19 to TRBJ1-5; the D gene is possibly TRBD1 (5 bases). Per germline, CDR1 LNHDA and CDR2 SQIVND (reference sequence). CDR3 size: 14 residues. Deletions cut 3 bases from V and 3 bases from J, with 9 bases between. Written as DNA, the CDR3 is TGTGCCAGTAGTATCGGGGGGTACAATCAGCCCCAGCATTTT. Translating gives CASSIGGYNQPQHF.

The rearrangement uses TRBV7-3 and TRBJ2-3; TRBD2 agrees at 7 bases. There are 15 residues in the CDR3. The germline V gene has CDR1 SGHTA and CDR2 FQGTGA. The V gene end was trimmed by 4 bases and the J gene end by 1 base; junction bases not matched to a gene: 5. For the CDR3, the DNA is TGTGCCAGCAGCTCGGGGAGCGGGGGCACAGATACGCAGTATTTT. Translation: CASSSGSGGTDTQYF.